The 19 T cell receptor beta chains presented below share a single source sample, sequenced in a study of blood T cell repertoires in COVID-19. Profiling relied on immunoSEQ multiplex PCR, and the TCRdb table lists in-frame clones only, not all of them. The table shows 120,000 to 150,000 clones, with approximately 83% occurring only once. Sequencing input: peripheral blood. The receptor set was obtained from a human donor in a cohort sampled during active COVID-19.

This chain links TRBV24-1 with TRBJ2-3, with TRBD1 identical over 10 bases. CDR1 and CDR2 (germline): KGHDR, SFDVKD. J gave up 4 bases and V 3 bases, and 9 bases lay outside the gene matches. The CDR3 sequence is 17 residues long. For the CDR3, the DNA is TGTGCCACCAGTGATCGCAGGACAGGGGGATTTCCAGATACGCAGTATTTT. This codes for CATSDRRTGGFPDTQYF.

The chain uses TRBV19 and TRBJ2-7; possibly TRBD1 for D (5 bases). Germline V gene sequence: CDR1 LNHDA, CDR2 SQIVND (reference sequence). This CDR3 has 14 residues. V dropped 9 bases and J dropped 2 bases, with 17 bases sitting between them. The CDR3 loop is CASSRAKGTYEQYF. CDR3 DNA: TGTGCCAGCTCCCGGGCCAAGGGGACCTACGAGCAGTACTTC.

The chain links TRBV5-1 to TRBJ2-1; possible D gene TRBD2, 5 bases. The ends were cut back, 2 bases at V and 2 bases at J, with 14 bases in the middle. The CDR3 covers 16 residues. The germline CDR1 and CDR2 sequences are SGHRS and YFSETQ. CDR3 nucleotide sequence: TGCGCCAGCAGCTTACGAGTGGGGAGAACCTACAATGAGCAGTTCTTC. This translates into CASSLRVGRTYNEQFF.

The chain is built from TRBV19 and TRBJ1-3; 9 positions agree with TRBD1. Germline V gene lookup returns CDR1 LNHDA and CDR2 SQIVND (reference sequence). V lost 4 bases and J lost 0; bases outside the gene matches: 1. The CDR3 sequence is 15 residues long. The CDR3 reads CASSTDRGSGNTIYF. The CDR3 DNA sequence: TGTGCCAGTAGTACGGACAGGGGCTCTGGAAACACCATATATTTT.

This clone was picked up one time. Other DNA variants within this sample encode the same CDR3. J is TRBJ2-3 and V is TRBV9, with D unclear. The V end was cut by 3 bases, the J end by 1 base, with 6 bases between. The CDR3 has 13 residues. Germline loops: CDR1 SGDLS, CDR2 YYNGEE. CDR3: CASSAQGTDTQYF. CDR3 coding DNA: TGTGCCAGCAGCGCCCAGGGCACAGATACGCAGTATTTT.

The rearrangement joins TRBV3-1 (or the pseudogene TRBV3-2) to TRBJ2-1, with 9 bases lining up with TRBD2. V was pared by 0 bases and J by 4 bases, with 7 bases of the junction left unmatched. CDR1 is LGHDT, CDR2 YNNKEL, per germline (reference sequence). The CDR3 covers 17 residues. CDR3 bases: TGTGCCAGCAGCCAAGAGGTCACTAGCGGGTTATACAATGAGCAGTTCTTC. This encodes CASSQEVTSGLYNEQFF.

This chain's CDR3 is CASSSIYVSGINQPQHF. CDR3 DNA sequence: TGTGCCAGCAGTTCGATATACGTTTCAGGGATCAATCAGCCCCAGCATTTT. This chain connects TRBV27 to TRBJ1-5; tentatively, D is TRBD1 (5 bases). The CDR3 is made up of 17 amino acids. V was clipped by 4 bases and J by 3 bases, with 19 bases between them. The germline CDR1 and CDR2 sequences are MNHEY and SMNVEV (reference sequence).

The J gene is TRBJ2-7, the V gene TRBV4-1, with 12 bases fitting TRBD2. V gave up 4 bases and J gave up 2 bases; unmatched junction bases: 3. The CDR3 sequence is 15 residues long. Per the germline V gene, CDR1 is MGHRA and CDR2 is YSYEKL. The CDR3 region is CASSLRTSGTYEQYF. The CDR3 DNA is TGCGCCAGCAGCCTCCGGACTAGCGGGACCTACGAGCAGTACTTC.

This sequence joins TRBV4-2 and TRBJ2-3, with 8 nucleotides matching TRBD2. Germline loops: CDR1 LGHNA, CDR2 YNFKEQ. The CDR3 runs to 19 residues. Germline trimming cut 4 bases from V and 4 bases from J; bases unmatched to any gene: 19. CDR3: CASSPSSGRAHFLADTQYF. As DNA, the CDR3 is TGTGCCAGCAGCCCTTCATCCGGGAGGGCCCATTTCTTGGCAGATACGCAGTATTTT.

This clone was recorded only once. CDR3 coding DNA: TGTGCCAGCAGCTCAAGAGGGGCAGGGGTATACGAGCAGTACTTC. Its protein product is CASSSRGAGVYEQYF. The J gene is TRBJ2-7, the V gene TRBV3-1 (or the pseudogene TRBV3-2); tentative D call: TRBD1 (6 bases). The CDR3 is made up of 15 amino acids. Trimming shortened V by 5 bases and J by 4 bases, and 18 bases separated the two germline ends. CDR1 is LGHDT, CDR2 YNNKEL, per germline (reference sequence).

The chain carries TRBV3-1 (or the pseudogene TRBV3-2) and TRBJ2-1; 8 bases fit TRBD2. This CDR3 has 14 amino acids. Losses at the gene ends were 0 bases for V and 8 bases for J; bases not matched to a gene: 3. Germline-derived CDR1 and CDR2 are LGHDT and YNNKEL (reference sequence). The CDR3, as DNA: TGTGCCAGCAGCCAAGAGGGACTAGTTGATGAGCAGTTCTTC. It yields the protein CASSQEGLVDEQFF.

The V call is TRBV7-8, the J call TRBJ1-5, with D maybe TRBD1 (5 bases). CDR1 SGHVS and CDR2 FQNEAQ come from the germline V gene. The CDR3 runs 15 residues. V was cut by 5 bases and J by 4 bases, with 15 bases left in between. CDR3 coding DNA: TGTGCCAGCAGCCTGATAACAGGTGTTAATCAGCCCCAGCATTTT. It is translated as CASSLITGVNQPQHF.

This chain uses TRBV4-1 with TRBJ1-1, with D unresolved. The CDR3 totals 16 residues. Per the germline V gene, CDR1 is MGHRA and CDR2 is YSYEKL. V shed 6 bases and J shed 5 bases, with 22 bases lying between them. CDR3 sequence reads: CASSPTLPVAGTEAFF. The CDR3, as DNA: TGCGCCAGCAGTCCTACCCTCCCAGTAGCGGGGACTGAAGCTTTCTTT.

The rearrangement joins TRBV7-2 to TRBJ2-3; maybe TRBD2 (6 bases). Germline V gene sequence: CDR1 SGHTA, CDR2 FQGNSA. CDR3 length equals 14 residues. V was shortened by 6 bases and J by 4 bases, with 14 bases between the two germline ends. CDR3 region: CASRRDLNADTQYF. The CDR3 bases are TGTGCCAGCAGGAGGGACTTGAACGCAGATACGCAGTATTTT.

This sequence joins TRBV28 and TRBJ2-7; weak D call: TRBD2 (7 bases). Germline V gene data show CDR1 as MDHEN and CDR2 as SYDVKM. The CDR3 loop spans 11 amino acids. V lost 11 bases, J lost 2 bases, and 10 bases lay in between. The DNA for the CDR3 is TGTGCCGGGGGGGCAACCTACGAGCAGTACTTC. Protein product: CAGGATYEQYF.

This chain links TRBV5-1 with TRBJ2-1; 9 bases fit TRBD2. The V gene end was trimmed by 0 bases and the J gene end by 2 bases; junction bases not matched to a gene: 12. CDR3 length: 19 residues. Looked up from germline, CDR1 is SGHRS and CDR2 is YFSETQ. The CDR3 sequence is CASSLVAGGPWMPYNEQFF. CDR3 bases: TGCGCCAGCAGCTTGGTTGCGGGAGGGCCATGGATGCCCTACAATGAGCAGTTCTTC.

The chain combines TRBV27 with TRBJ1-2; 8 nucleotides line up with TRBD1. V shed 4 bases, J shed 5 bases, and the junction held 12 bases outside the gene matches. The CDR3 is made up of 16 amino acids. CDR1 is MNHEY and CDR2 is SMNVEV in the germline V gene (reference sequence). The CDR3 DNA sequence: TGTGCCAGCAGTTCAAGGGCGACAGGGGTAGGGTATGGCTACACCTTC. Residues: CASSSRATGVGYGYTF.

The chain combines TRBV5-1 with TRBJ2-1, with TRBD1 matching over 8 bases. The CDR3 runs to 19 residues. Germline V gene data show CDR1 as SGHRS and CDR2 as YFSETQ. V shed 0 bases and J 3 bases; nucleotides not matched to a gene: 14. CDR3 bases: TGCGCCAGCAGCTTGGTTCCTCGCTTGTCCGGGACAGGCTACAATGAGCAGTTCTTC. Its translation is CASSLVPRLSGTGYNEQFF. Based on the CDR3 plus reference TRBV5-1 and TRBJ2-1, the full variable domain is KAGVTQTPRYLIKTRGQQVTLSCSPISGHRSVSWYQQTPGQGLQFLFEYFSETQRNKGNFPGRFSGRQFSNSRSEMNVSTLELGDSALYLCASSLVPRLSGTGYNEQFFGPGTRLTVL.

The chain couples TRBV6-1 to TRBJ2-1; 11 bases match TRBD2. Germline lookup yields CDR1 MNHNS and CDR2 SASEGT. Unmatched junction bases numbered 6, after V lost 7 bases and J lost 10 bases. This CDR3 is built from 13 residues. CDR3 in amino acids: CASKTSGMDEQFF. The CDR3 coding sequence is TGTGCCAGCAAGACTAGCGGGATGGACGAGCAGTTCTTC.